What follows describes a single T cell receptor beta chain. One Seattle source followed patients from active infection through their disease course. This entry is derived from a study of blood T cell repertoires in COVID-19. For the study at large: The United States, Italy and Spain provided the acute and convalescent COVID-19 samples.

Authors' analysis steps: Cell counts per sample came from amplifying reference gene primers. Profiling relied on immunoSEQ multiplex PCR, and the TCRdb table lists in-frame clones only, not all of them. Clone size and the V and J calls come from that table; the DNA yielded D and trimming. The sample records around 250,000 clones, roughly 88% being singletons. The sequencing input was peripheral blood. This sequence was found in a woman in her 70s with COVID-19, enrolled during active disease.

The DNA for the CDR3 is TGTGCCAGCAGTCTATCACTAGCGGGAGGGCCCGGTGAGCAGTTCTTC. It codes for CASSLSLAGGPGEQFF. The rearrangement links TRBV6-6 to TRBJ2-1, with 13 bases matching TRBD2. This CDR3 has 16 amino acids. CDR1 is MNHNY, CDR2 SVGAGI, per germline (reference sequence). V dropped 5 bases and J dropped 9; count of bases not matched to a gene: 10.